The rows below give T cell receptor beta chains drawn from one sample of a study of blood T cells in healthy people across ages. MiXCR, run by TCRdb on the 5' RACE reads, gives a single entry per CDR3 protein. Here the sample spans around 800,000 distinct CDR3 sequences, under 30% being singletons. The sample was also linked to a second study, of T cells of mothers and their children.

Sequenced: blood. Source of these receptors: a boy between 10 and 17 years old in good health. Both conserved end residues are part of each CDR3. The D gene is left open where the match is weak. Clone size is stated in some rows and not others, as once, few, many or a class when expanded.

TRBJ2-5 | TRBV12-3/TRBV12-4 | - | - | CASRRLNQETQYF | TGTGCCAGCAGGCGACTAAATCAAGAGACCCAGTACTTC
TRBJ2-5 | TRBV10-3 | few | - | CAISETDQETQYF | TGTGCCATCAGTGAGACCGACCAAGAGACCCAGTACTTT
TRBJ1-2 | TRBV9 | few | - | CASSPFGGYGYTF | TGTGCCAGCAGCCCCTTCGGGGGCTATGGCTACACCTTC
TRBJ2-5 | TRBV12-3/TRBV12-4 | few | TRBD1 | CASSRGTAMYQETQYF | TGTGCCAGCAGTCGTGGGACAGCTATGTACCAAGAGACCCAGTACTTC
TRBJ2-1 | TRBV6-1 | - | - | CASSEAGPSSYNEQFF | TGTGCCAGCAGTGAAGCGGGCCCGAGCTCCTACAATGAGCAGTTCTTC
TRBJ2-2 | TRBV30 | - | - | CARSVMGSGPTGELFF | TGTGCCCGGAGTGTAATGGGGTCGGGCCCGACCGGGGAGCTGTTTTTT
TRBJ2-1 | TRBV5-1 | - | - | CASSLVAHNEQFF | TGCGCCAGCAGCTTGGTAGCCCACAATGAGCAGTTCTTC
TRBJ2-5 | TRBV20-1 | - | TRBD1 | CSATYDREWETQYF | TGCAGTGCCACGTACGACAGGGAGTGGGAGACCCAGTACTTC
TRBJ2-5 | TRBV6-1 | many | - | CASSDGWSRTQYF | TGTGCCAGCAGTGATGGGTGGTCTAGGACCCAGTACTTC
TRBJ2-1 | TRBV7-6 | - | TRBD1 | CASSLTGWSYNEQFF | TGTGCCAGCAGCTTGACAGGGTGGTCCTACAATGAGCAGTTCTTC
TRBJ2-1 | TRBV20-1 | - | - | CSARVSNEQFF | TGCAGTGCTAGAGTCAGCAATGAGCAGTTCTTC
TRBJ2-7 | TRBV6-6 | few | - | CASTRGPSLEQYF | TGTGCCAGCACCCGGGGACCGTCTCTAGAGCAGTACTTC
TRBJ2-4 | TRBV27 | few | - | CASSLLGTKNIQYF | TGTGCCAGCAGTTTGCTGGGGACCAAAAACATTCAGTACTTC
TRBJ1-5 | TRBV2 | few | - | CASSVNDQPQHF | TGTGCCAGCAGTGTTAATGATCAGCCCCAGCATTTT
TRBJ2-7 | TRBV5-1 | few | TRBD1 | CASSLTGQGAGEQYF | TGCGCCAGCAGCTTGACGGGACAGGGGGCGGGCGAGCAGTACTTC
TRBJ1-2 | TRBV27 | - | TRBD1 | CAGRPGQVYDYGYTF | TGTGCCGGCAGGCCGGGACAGGTTTATGACTATGGCTACACCTTC
TRBJ2-1 | TRBV6-5 | few | TRBD2 | CASSYGSGGVYEQFF | TGTGCCAGCAGTTACGGTTCCGGGGGGGTATATGAGCAGTTCTTC
TRBJ2-5 | TRBV7-3 | few | - | CASSRSREETQYF | TGTGCCAGCAGCCGATCAAGGGAGGAGACCCAGTACTTC
TRBJ1-5 | TRBV5-1 | few | - | CASSLGAEAGNQPQHF | TGCGCCAGCAGCTTGGGAGCGGAGGCGGGCAATCAGCCCCAGCATTTT
TRBJ1-6 | TRBV3-1 | - | - | CASSQESVNSPLHF | TGTGCCAGCAGCCAAGAAAGTGTAAATTCACCCCTCCACTTT
TRBJ1-5 | TRBV24-1 | - | - | CATLVESNQPQHF | TGTGCCACCCTGGTAGAGAGCAATCAGCCCCAGCATTTT
TRBJ2-7 | TRBV29-1 | - | - | CSVGRTAYEQYF | TGCAGCGTTGGGAGAACAGCCTACGAGCAGTACTTC
TRBJ2-2 | TRBV28 | - | - | CASSLGGSGTGELFF | TGTGCCAGCAGTTTAGGGGGTTCTGGCACCGGGGAGCTGTTTTTT
TRBJ1-2 | TRBV9 | - | TRBD1 | CASSVDGTTGPHGYTF | TGTGCCAGCAGCGTAGATGGCACGACAGGGCCCCATGGCTACACCTTC
TRBJ2-1 | TRBV20-1 | few | - | CSAFLSRGNEQFF | TGCAGTGCTTTTCTCTCGAGGGGCAATGAGCAGTTCTTC
TRBJ1-1 | TRBV5-1 | few | - | CASSWGGGRGTEAFF | TGCGCCAGCAGCTGGGGGGGAGGTCGGGGCACTGAAGCCTTCTTT
TRBJ1-1 | TRBV29-1 | - | - | CSVGGGGAEAFF | TGCAGCGTTGGTGGCGGTGGAGCTGAAGCTTTCTTT
TRBJ2-7 | TRBV12-3/TRBV12-4 | - | - | CASSFSRGLAYEQYF | TGTGCCAGCAGTTTCTCCAGAGGGCTGGCCTACGAGCAGTACTTC
TRBJ2-7 | TRBV5-1 | - | TRBD1 | CASSLSIDRVSYEQYF | TGCGCCAGCAGCTTGTCGATAGACAGGGTGTCCTACGAGCAGTACTTC
TRBJ1-3 | TRBV28 | few | - | CASSLGQGPGNTIYF | TGTGCCAGCAGTTTAGGCCAGGGCCCCGGAAACACCATATATTTT
TRBJ2-1 | TRBV7-6 | once | - | CASSLGDPNYNEQFF | TGTGCCAGCAGCTTGGGCGACCCCAACTACAATGAGCAGTTCTTC
TRBJ2-1 | TRBV12-3/TRBV12-4 | few | TRBD2 | CASSPYGGAYNEQFF | TGTGCCAGCAGTCCTTACGGGGGGGCCTACAATGAGCAGTTCTTC
TRBJ1-4 | TRBV19 | - | TRBD1 | CASSTRQGALNEKLFF | TGTGCCAGTAGTACCCGACAGGGGGCCCTTAATGAAAAACTGTTTTTT
TRBJ2-5 | TRBV15 | - | - | CTTLDGGAETQYF | TGTACCACCTTAGATGGAGGGGCAGAGACCCAGTACTTC
TRBJ2-5 | TRBV7-8 | - | - | CASRPTGWETQYF | TGTGCCAGCAGACCAACAGGGTGGGAGACCCAGTACTTC
TRBJ2-1 | TRBV27 | - | - | CASTYGSEYNEQFF | TGTGCCAGCACTTACGGTTCGGAATACAATGAGCAGTTCTTC
TRBJ2-5 | TRBV20-1 | - | - | CSARDLIVQETQYF | TGCAGTGCTAGAGATTTAATAGTCCAAGAGACCCAGTACTTC
TRBJ1-4 | TRBV7-9 | few | - | CASSLVEGSNEKLFF | TGTGCCAGCAGCTTGGTGGAGGGCTCTAATGAAAAACTGTTTTTT
TRBJ2-2 | TRBV7-9 | - | TRBD2 | CASTSLLLAGTGELFF | TGTGCCAGCACCAGCTTGTTACTAGCGGGGACCGGGGAGCTGTTTTTT
TRBJ2-1 | TRBV7-9 | - | - | CATGTPTSEQFF | TGTGCCACCGGGACTCCTACCTCTGAGCAGTTCTTC
TRBJ2-3 | TRBV24-1 | - | - | CATSDLERIGGGDTQYF | TGTGCCACCAGTGATTTAGAGCGGATCGGAGGAGGGGATACGCAGTATTTT
TRBJ2-1 | TRBV5-5 | few | TRBD1 | CASSRRDRDMNEQFF | TGTGCCAGCAGCCGCCGGGACAGGGACATGAATGAGCAGTTCTTC
TRBJ2-3 | TRBV29-1 | few | - | CSAERGLRNEQYF | TGCAGCGCCGAGAGGGGTCTTAGGAACGAGCAGTATTTT
TRBJ2-5 | TRBV12-3/TRBV12-4 | few | - | CASSQTLDGWETQYF | TGTGCCAGCAGCCAGACCCTAGACGGGTGGGAGACCCAGTACTTC
TRBJ1-4 | TRBV9 | - | - | CASSPGTIPGKLFF | TGTGCCAGCAGCCCCGGGACAATTCCGGGGAAACTGTTTTTT
TRBJ1-1 | TRBV6-2/TRBV6-3 | - | - | CASRTARMNTEAFF | TGTGCCAGCAGGACAGCTCGTATGAACACTGAAGCTTTCTTT
TRBJ2-7 | TRBV3-1 | few | - | CASSQGPGVSYEQYF | TGTGCCAGCAGCCAAGGGCCAGGAGTCTCCTACGAGCAGTACTTC
TRBJ2-7 | TRBV5-1 | many | - | CASSLVGNEQYF | TGCGCCAGCAGCTTGGTCGGAAACGAGCAGTACTTC
TRBJ2-3 | TRBV12-3/TRBV12-4 | - | - | CASKVRKDTQYF | TGTGCCAGCAAGGTGAGAAAGGATACGCAGTATTTT
TRBJ1-4 | TRBV7-2 | few | - | CASGGLGQFNEKLFF | TGTGCCAGCGGGGGCCTTGGACAGTTTAATGAAAAACTGTTTTTT